This T cell receptor beta chain is drawn from a study of regulatory T cells in long-lasting Graves disease. Study-level information: Persistence in Graves' disease required over 5 years of antithyroid drugs plus positive TSH receptor antibodies. Regarding the study as a whole: Results may be inaccurate due to the small sample size. Patients with persistent disease showed a bias toward TRBV28, TRBJ1-2 and TRBJ2-5.

Trimming took 4 bases from V and 4 from J, leaving 11 bases between them. CDR3 size: 14 residues. To make TCR beta libraries, researchers used iRepertoire HTBI primers and Arm-PCR of CDR3 regions. MiXCR, applied by TCRdb to the multiplex PCR reads, yields one record per CDR3 protein. The sample contains 650,000 to 700,000 distinct CDR3 sequences, about 32% of which appear only once. At least ten counts were recorded for this clonotype. Its antigen is not identified. Regarding time point: persistent/refractory GD, antithyroid drugs over 5 years with positive TRAb. Construction of the TCR library relied on RNA isolated from PBMCs.

The source is a female donor with Graves disease. The chain employs TRBV12-3 or TRBV12-4 and TRBJ1-5, with D possibly TRBD1 on 5 matching bases. The sequenced sample was peripheral blood mononuclear cells (PBMCs), obtained when the disease was refractory, from a patient treated with antithyroid drugs. CDR3 protein: CASSYGGKNQPQHF. CDR3 in DNA: TGTGCCAGCAGTTACGGGGGTAAGAATCAGCCCCAGCATTTT.